This T cell receptor beta chain originates from a study of T cell repertoires in cytomegalovirus infection. Study-wide background: Carrying CMV and the relevant HLA type showed in public TCR beta signatures.

CDR1 and CDR2 (germline): MNHNS, SASEGT. The J segment lost 7 bases and the V segment lost 8 bases, leaving 7 bases of the junction unmatched. This CDR3 comprises 13 residues. One entry per CDR3 protein, called by TCRdb with MiXCR from the reads. The sample has 250,000 to 300,000 distinct CDR3 sequences, roughly 9% seen once. The table lists this clonotype with many counts. Its cognate antigen is unknown. Regarding the study as a whole: What dominated the ex vivo response were HLA-C-restricted CMV-specific TCR beta clonotypes. Cumulative public TCR beta family frequency identified carriers of CMV plus the relevant HLA.

V and J are TRBV6-1 and TRBJ2-1; 8 nucleotides align to TRBD1. This clonotype was obtained from a human donor in good health (CMV status not recorded). Some clones in this sample may be carry-over from other donors' samples. The sequenced sample consisted of PBMCs. CDR3 in amino acids: CASSRTGLNEQFF. The CDR3 region has the DNA TGTGCCAGCTCCCGGACAGGGTTAAATGAGCAGTTCTTC.